This T cell receptor beta chain was obtained from a study of shared T cell receptors in the human thymus. Repertoires were generated with immunoSEQ multiplex PCR, while TCRdb's copy carries only in-frame clones and drops some. The sample lists about 540,000 clones; approximately 78% were seen once. This same sample was also part of a study on human thymus T cells. That source notes: All donors were healthy Finnish infants who were undergoing corrective surgery to treat congenital heart defects. Corrective cardiac operations yielded the resected thymus tissue. Thymic and blood repertoires seemed to show skewed V and J gene use. Related studies found that unrelated individuals share highly overlapping thymic repertoires.

The sequenced sample was thymocytes. The source is a boy younger than two with a congenital heart defect.

The CDR3 here is CASSATGMGAYEQYF. The DNA for the CDR3 is TGTGCCAGCAGCGCGACAGGGATGGGGGCCTACGAGCAGTACTTC. This rearrangement joins TRBV7-3 to TRBJ2-7; 7 positions match TRBD1. This CDR3 comprises 15 residues. After removal of 5 bases from V and 2 bases from J, the junction contained 9 bases not matched to a gene. Per germline, CDR1 SGHTA and CDR2 FQGTGA.